A selection of T cell receptor beta chains follows, all from one sample in a study of T cell changes during pregnancy in multiple sclerosis. Profiled with immunoSEQ multiplex PCR; TCRdb holds only in-frame clones, not every one. The sample yields roughly 69,000 clones, roughly nine tenths seen once. Sample: CD4+ T cells from peripheral blood mononuclear cells, taken in the third trimester of pregnancy. The receptors originated from a female donor in good health, enrolled as a control in a pregnancy study. CDR3s include the opening cysteine and the closing phenylalanine or tryptophan. A D gene is named only where the DNA matches it firmly.

d_gene | j_gene | v_gene | CDR3nt | CDR3aa
TRBD1 | TRBJ1-2 | TRBV20-1 | TGCAGTGCAAAGACAGGGTATGGCTACACCTTC | CSAKTGYGYTF
. | TRBJ1-5 | TRBV4-2 | TGTGCCAGCAGTAGACAGGTTGATCAGCCCCAGCATTTT | CASSRQVDQPQHF
. | TRBJ1-1 | TRBV18 | TGTGCCAGCTCAACCGCCGGGAACACTGAAGCTTTCTTT | CASSTAGNTEAFF
. | TRBJ2-3 | TRBV18 | TGTGCCAGCTCAGGAGATTTTGCGCCAGCTAGCACAGATACGCAGTATTTT | CASSGDFAPASTDTQYF
. | TRBJ1-5 | TRBV6-6 | TGTGCCAGCAGTTACGGAGCTTCCCGTAGGCAGCCCCAGCATTTT | CASSYGASRRQPQHF
. | TRBJ1-2 | TRBV2 | TGTGCCAGCAGCCAGGGTTTATTGGAGTATGGCTACACCTTC | CASSQGLLEYGYTF
. | TRBJ1-6 | TRBV5-4 | TGTGCCAGCAGCTTAACAGGGACAAGATCACCCCTCCACTTT | CASSLTGTRSPLHF
. | TRBJ2-1 | TRBV7-2 | TGTGCCAGCAGCTTAGCACAGGGCGCCTACAATGAGCAGTTCTTC | CASSLAQGAYNEQFF
TRBD1 | TRBJ1-5 | TRBV10-3 | TGTGCCATCAGTGCCGGGACAGGGTATCAGCCCCAGCATTTT | CAISAGTGYQPQHF
TRBD1 | TRBJ2-7 | TRBV6-1 | TGTGCCAGCAGTCCTCAGACAGGGGCCCCCTACGAGCAGTACTTC | CASSPQTGAPYEQYF
. | TRBJ2-4 | TRBV10-2 | TGCGCCAGCAGGTCCCCGGGGGGCTCGAACATTCAGTACTTC | CASRSPGGSNIQYF
. | TRBJ2-5 | TRBV18 | TGTGCCAGCTCAAGCGGAGAAGAGACCCAGTACTTC | CASSSGEETQYF